This T cell receptor (beta chain) was identified during a study of T-cell memory formation after mild COVID-19. Study summary: In these data, TCR clusters were largely donor specific.

TCRdb re-called the 5' RACE reads with MiXCR, one entry per CDR3 protein. This table has around 450,000 distinct CDR3 sequences, approximately 20% appearing once. The germline V gene has CDR1 SGHVS and CDR2 FQNEAQ. V shed 0 bases and J shed 0 bases, with 12 bases lying between them. This CDR3 region has 16 residues. V usage is TRBV7-8 and J usage is TRBJ2-7; perhaps TRBD1 as D (7 bases). This sequence was found in an adult woman who had mild COVID-19 (a few samples of this study predate the infection). Cell type and time point are not known. Material for sequencing was PBMCs or a T cell subset sorted from them (not recorded which). The CDR3 DNA is TGTGCCAGCAGCTTAGCGGCGGGACAGAGCTCCTACGAGCAGTACTTC. It specifies CASSLAAGQSSYEQYF.